What follows are 7 T cell receptor beta chains derived from one specimen sequenced in a study of blood T cell repertoires in COVID-19. Profiled with immunoSEQ multiplex PCR; TCRdb holds only in-frame clones, not every one. Among 100,000 to 120,000 clones listed, 65% to 90% were seen once. Sequencing input: peripheral blood. These receptors were obtained from a woman aged 60-75 years with acute or convalescent COVID-19.

This clone was seen more than once but under ten times. This sequence joins TRBV5-4 and TRBJ1-4; 9 bases line up with TRBD1. Germline loops: CDR1 SGHNT, CDR2 YYREEE (reference sequence). The length of the CDR3 is 15 residues. The ends lost 5 bases at V and 4 bases at J; junction bases unmatched: 6. This chain's CDR3 is CASSLPGQGNEKLFF. Written as DNA, the CDR3 is TGTGCCAGCAGTCTCCCGGGACAGGGTAATGAAAAACTGTTTTTT.

The V gene is TRBV11-1, the J gene TRBJ2-1; TRBD1 aligns across 8 bases. The V segment lost 7 bases and the J segment 0 bases; nucleotides outside the gene matches: 5. Per the germline V gene, CDR1 is SGHAT and CDR2 is FQDESV (reference sequence). CDR3 length: 15 residues. The CDR3 DNA follows: TGTGCCAGCAACAGGGGGTCTAGCTCCTACAATGAGCAGTTCTTC. It translates to CASNRGSSSYNEQFF. The full variable domain, with the rest looked up from reference TRBV11-1 and TRBJ2-1, is EAEVAQSPRYKITEKSQAVAFWCDPISGHATLYWYRQILGQGPELLVQFQDESVVDDSQLPKDRFSAERLKGVDSTLKIQPAELGDSAMYLCASNRGSSSYNEQFFGPGTRLTVL.

The V gene is TRBV6-5, the J gene TRBJ1-3; the D is unclear. The germline V gene encodes CDR1 MNHEY and CDR2 SVGAGI. CDR3 length equals 14 residues. Trimming took off 5 bases at V and 10 bases at J, with 18 bases between the two ends. CDR3 sequence reads: CASSRGPNERTIYF. For the CDR3, the DNA is TGTGCCAGCAGTCGCGGGCCTAACGAGCGGACCATATATTTT.

The CDR3 protein is CASSPHDRANTGELFF. For the CDR3, the DNA is TGTGCCAGCAGCCCCCACGACAGGGCGAACACCGGGGAGCTGTTTTTT. V gene TRBV7-6 combines with J gene TRBJ2-2, with TRBD1 identical over 7 bases. The V segment lost 5 bases and the J segment 0 bases; nucleotides outside the gene matches: 6. Germline assignment: CDR1 SGHVS and CDR2 FNYEAQ. The CDR3 is 16 residues long. Based on the CDR3 plus reference TRBV7-6 and TRBJ2-2, the full variable domain is GAGVSQSPRYKVTKRGQDVALRCDPISGHVSLYWYRQALGQGPEFLTYFNYEAQQDKSGLPNDRFSAERPEGSISTLTIQRTEQRDSAMYRCASSPHDRANTGELFFGEGSRLTVL.

The chain combines TRBV9 with TRBJ1-2; 9 nucleotides line up with TRBD1. Unmatched junction bases numbered 5, after V lost 4 bases and J lost 1 base. Per germline, CDR1 SGDLS and CDR2 YYNGEE. CDR3 length equals 15 residues. CDR3 sequence reads: CASSFSTGGNYGYTF. The DNA for the CDR3 is TGTGCCAGCAGCTTCTCGACAGGGGGTAACTATGGCTACACCTTC. Together with reference TRBV9 and TRBJ1-2, the CDR3 gives the full variable domain: DSGVTQTPKHLITATGQRVTLRCSPRSGDLSVYWYQQSLDQGLQFLIQYYNGEERAKGNILERFSAQQFPDLHSELNLSSLELGDSALYFCASSFSTGGNYGYTFGSGTRLTVV.

The chain combines TRBV29-1 with TRBJ2-7, with TRBD1 matching over 7 bases. Looked up from germline, CDR1 is SQVTM and CDR2 is ANQGSEA. There are 12 residues in the CDR3. V shed 5 bases and J 1 base; nucleotides not matched to a gene: 2. CDR3 protein: CSVTTGSYEQYF. Here the CDR3 DNA reads TGCAGCGTTACGACAGGGTCCTACGAGCAGTACTTC.

V and J are TRBV12-5 and TRBJ2-7; 9 bases line up with TRBD1. Germline CDR1 is LGHNT and CDR2 is FRNRAP. V lost 6 bases and J lost 5; bases outside the gene matches: 8. CDR3 length: 14 amino acids. For the CDR3, the DNA is TGTGCTAGTGGGTCGGGACAGGGAAGAGACGAGCAGTACTTC. Protein: CASGSGQGRDEQYF. Supplemented by reference TRBV12-5 and TRBJ2-7, the full variable domain reads DARVTQTPRHKVTEMGQEVTMRCQPILGHNTVFWYRQTMMQGLELLAYFRNRAPLDDSGMPKDRFSAEMPDATLATLKIQPSEPRDSAVYFCASGSGQGRDEQYFGPGTRLTVT.